The T cell receptor (beta chain) described here comes from a study of CD8+ T cells in alopecia areata. Treatment meaning: oral pan-JAK inhibitor, 5-10 mg twice daily. RNA was extracted and reverse transcribed into cDNA as the sequencing template. Profiled with immunoSEQ multiplex PCR; TCRdb holds only in-frame clones, not every one. The sample includes some 190,000 clones, less than 65% of them seen just once. Deletions cut 0 bases from V and 6 bases from J, with 10 bases between. The CDR3 runs to 14 residues. CDR1 is SGHRS, CDR2 YFSETQ, per germline. The TCR sequence derives from a human donor with alopecia areata. The source was CD4+ T cells sorted from blood, collected at week 24, from a patient treated with tofacitinib. The chain is built from TRBV5-1 and TRBJ2-1; D is perhaps TRBD2 (5 bases). The DNA of the CDR3 is TGCGCCAGCAGCTTGGTCCTAGGAGGCAATGAGCAGTTCTTC. This codes for CASSLVLGGNEQFF.